A single sample is the source of the 13 T cell receptor beta chains below, sequenced in a study of tumor-infiltrating lymphocytes in primary liver carcinoma. With around 490 ng total RNA as template and a constant-region primer, TCR beta cDNA was made. Generation of the TCR beta libraries relied on three nested multiplex PCR rounds using slightly modified ARM-PCR. The first two PCR rounds, around 11 cycles each, used TRBV1-TRBV30 forward primers and a C-beta reverse primer. Each CDR3 protein gets one entry after TCRdb re-called the multiplex PCR reads with MiXCR. The sample includes fewer than 350,000 distinct CDR3 sequences, 55% to 65% of them seen just once. Germline DNA was extracted too, while blood RNA derived from unsorted whole blood. Sequencing was done on a sample of peripheral blood. All receptors come from a man aged 40-50 years with primary liver carcinoma and hepatitis B virus infection.

A word on this clonotype: Possible read error: a much larger clone is one base away. The CDR3 end shows no conserved phenylalanine or tryptophan, and so a read error is likely. V and J are TRBV4-1 and TRBJ1-4, with a possible D match to TRBD1 (5 bases). The germline V gene has CDR1 MGHRA and CDR2 YSYEKL. Trimming took 4 bases from V and 6 from J, leaving 12 bases between them. The CDR3 covers 14 residues. As DNA, the CDR3 is TGCGCCAGCAGCCGGGACGCCGGGGATGAAAAACTGTTTCTT. Amino acid sequence: CASSRDAGDEKLFL.

In this sample, this clonotype turned up once. Relative to the germline gene, one junction end is altered; a read error may explain this. The genes are TRBV7-2 and TRBJ2-7; TRBD1 matches at 7 bases. Germline CDR1 and CDR2: SGHTA and FQGNSA. The CDR3 is made up of 16 amino acids. CDR3 sequence (DNA): TGTGCCAGCAGCCCAGGGGGTGGCGTCTCCTCCTACGAACAGTACTTC. Residues: CASSPGGGVSSYEQYF.

About this clonotype: It may be a read error: a sequence one base away is much more abundant. The chain uses TRBV6-1 and TRBJ1-2; TRBD1 might be the D (5 bases). This CDR3 contains 12 residues. Looked up from germline, CDR1 is MNHNS and CDR2 is SASEGT. V shed 6 bases and J shed 13 bases, with 18 bases lying between them. The CDR3 reads CASSPDKGTRTF. The DNA of the CDR3 is TGTGCCAGCAGCCCCGACAAGGGGACTCGCACCTTC.

In its sample, this clonotype was seen many times. This chain connects TRBV29-1 to TRBJ2-7; 12 positions agree with TRBD1. CDR3 length: 14 residues. V lost 3 bases, J lost 5 bases, and 5 bases stayed unmatched. Per the germline V gene, CDR1 is SQVTM and CDR2 is ANQGSEA. CDR3: CSVDGGQGAHEQYF. DNA for the CDR3: TGCAGCGTTGATGGGGGACAGGGGGCACACGAGCAGTACTTC.

In the case of this clonotype: With a much larger clone just one base away, this may be a read error. The chain joins TRBV29-1 to TRBJ1-1; D gene uncertain. This CDR3 region has 12 residues. Per germline, CDR1 SQVTM and CDR2 ANQGSEA. Trimming shortened V by 4 bases and J by 1 base, and 7 bases separated the two germline ends. CDR3 sequence: CSVGRANTEAFF. The CDR3 bases are TGCAGCGTTGGGAGAGCGAACACTGAAGCTTTCTTT.

Ten or more counts support this clonotype. The V and J genes are TRBV11-1 and TRBJ2-5; 8 nucleotides align to TRBD1. The CDR3 loop spans 16 amino acids. V shed 4 bases and J 5 bases; nucleotides not matched to a gene: 12. Germline V gene lookup returns CDR1 SGHAT and CDR2 FQDESV (reference sequence). Written as DNA, the CDR3 is TGTGCCAGCAGCTCTTACCCGGGACAGGCCGGGGAGACCCAGTACTTC. This codes for CASSSYPGQAGETQYF.

Details on this clonotype: A much larger clone lies a single base off, so this may be a read error. V usage is TRBV4-2 and J usage is TRBJ2-3; tentatively, D is TRBD1 or TRBD2 (5 bases each). This CDR3 region has 17 residues. Germline V lookup: CDR1 LGHNA, CDR2 YNFKEQ. Trimming removed 0 bases at V and 6 bases at J, with 19 bases between. The CDR3 loop is CASSQDRRTDGADTQYF. The DNA of the CDR3 is TGTGCCAGCAGCCAAGATCGGCGTACGGACGGGGCGGATACGCAGTATTTT.

Worth noting for this clonotype: With a much larger clone just one base away, this may be a read error. Since the CDR3 does not end with the conserved phenylalanine or tryptophan, this likely comes from a read error. The chain combines TRBV10-3 with TRBJ2-1; possible D gene TRBD2, 7 bases. Germline CDR1 and CDR2: ENHRY and SYGVKD. This CDR3 has 12 amino acids. Between the trimmed V and J ends, which lost 4 bases and 8 bases, there was a span of 9 bases. The chain's CDR3 is CAISGGGDEQFS. DNA for the CDR3: TGTGCCATCAGTGGCGGGGGCGATGAGCAGTTCTCC.

To note about this clonotype: Mismatch with germline at one junction end may stem from a read error. The V gene is TRBV11-2, the J gene TRBJ2-3; perhaps TRBD2 as D (6 bases). Germline assignment: CDR1 SGHAT and CDR2 FQNNGV. This CDR3 is built from 16 residues. In DNA, the CDR3 is TGTGCCAGCAGACGACTAGAAGGGACGGGCACAGATACGCGGTATTTT. Translating gives CASRRLEGTGTDTRYF.

Regarding this clonotype: The germline gene is not matched at one end of the junction; a read error may be the cause. The chain carries TRBV4-2 and TRBJ1-6, with a possible D match to TRBD1 (6 bases). Per the germline V gene, CDR1 is LGHNA and CDR2 is YNFKEQ. The CDR3 is 15 amino acids. CDR3 coding DNA: TGTGCCAGCAGCCAAGTGACAGGTTCTACCCCACCCCTCCATTTT. Translating it yields CASSQVTGSTPPLHF.

Concerning this clonotype: Just one base apart from a much larger clone, this may be a read error. The chain has TRBV4-2 and TRBJ1-2, with 9 positions matching TRBD1. The CDR3 covers 14 residues. V lost 3 bases and J lost 6; bases outside the gene matches: 5. CDR1 is LGHNA and CDR2 is YNFKEQ in the germline V gene. CDR3: CASSQAGTGHGYTF. DNA for the CDR3: TGTGCCAGCAGCCAGGCCGGGACAGGGCATGGCTACACCTTC.

The chain links TRBV28 to TRBJ2-2; D not certain. The V end lost 6 bases, the J end lost 7 bases, and 12 bases lay between the germline ends. Germline CDR1 is MDHEN and CDR2 is SYDVKM. This CDR3 has 13 amino acids. The CDR3 DNA reads as TGTGCCAGCAGCCCAAGGTATGGCGGGGAGCTGTTTTTT. It yields the protein CASSPRYGGELFF.

V usage is TRBV4-1 and J usage is TRBJ2-7; a weak D match, TRBD2 (7 bases). The CDR3 consists of 15 residues. In germline, CDR1 is MGHRA, CDR2 YSYEKL. V was shortened by 0 bases and J by 5 bases, with 14 bases between the two germline ends. The CDR3 region has the DNA TGCGCCAGCAGCCAAGATCGTCGGGGGGCGGACGAGCAGTACTTC. Protein product: CASSQDRRGADEQYF.